This is a list of T cell receptor beta chains from one sample in a study of radiation and T cells in renal cell carcinoma. TCRdb's table, derived via immunoSEQ multiplex PCR, lists solely in-frame clones and lacks some. The sample carries fewer than 10,000 clones, around three fifths recorded once. The sample in question was tumor tissue, obtained from a patient whose treatment was nephrectomy without radiotherapy. These receptors all stem from a man between 60 and 70 years old with renal cell carcinoma. Both conserved end residues are part of each CDR3. Not all rows give a size; the values are once, few, many and, for expanded clones, a class.

>TRBV11-2|TRBJ2-5|-
CASSLEPLKAQYF
>TRBV10-3|TRBJ2-3|once
CAIIADNTDTQYF
>TRBV7-2|TRBJ1-1|-
CASSTIEQIEKAFF
>TRBV5-4|TRBJ2-2|few
CASSLGGTGELFF
>TRBV30|TRBJ1-5|few
CAWSMGYNQPQHF
>TRBV11-2|TRBJ2-7|-
CASSFGGSYEQYF
>TRBV5-1|TRBJ2-7|few
CASSLAGGLKRDEQYF
>TRBV7-9|TRBJ2-4|few
CASSLPGDRNIQYF
>TRBV9|TRBJ2-7|medium-sized
CASSVGMGQSYEQYF
>TRBV10-2|TRBJ2-2|few
CASSGTDTGELFF
>TRBV11-2|TRBJ2-7|-
CASSMERGPYEQYF
>TRBV18|TRBJ2-3|-
CASSPSGGDTQYF
>TRBV7-2|TRBJ1-1|-
CASSGQDRYTEAFF
>TRBV7-2|TRBJ1-2|-
CASTYSYGYTF
>TRBV11-2|TRBJ1-1|-
CASSASGDGTEAFF
>TRBV28|TRBJ2-7|-
CASRGARYEQYF
>TRBV28|TRBJ1-3|-
CASSFSIGGDSGNTIYF
>TRBV11-2|TRBJ2-1|-
CASSLNRAGRGYNEQFF
>TRBV11-2|TRBJ2-7|few
CASSPEGRGSYEQYF
>TRBV7-9|TRBJ2-2|-
CASSSPGGQTGELFF
>TRBV7-2|TRBJ2-3|-
CASSKGWTDTQYF
>TRBV2|TRBJ1-1|-
CASSEWVGAFF
>TRBV29-1|TRBJ2-7|-
CSVEDGPVYEQYF
>TRBV7-9|TRBJ2-7|-
CASSLDISYEQYF
>TRBV25-1|TRBJ1-3|-
CASATYGNTIYF
>TRBV28|TRBJ1-1|-
CASSLLTGPPGTEAFF
>TRBV5-4|TRBJ2-3|-
CASSPPASGSYTQYF
>TRBV9|TRBJ1-1|few
CASSVGGQTAAFF
>TRBV28|TRBJ2-7|-
CASILGRGGEQYF